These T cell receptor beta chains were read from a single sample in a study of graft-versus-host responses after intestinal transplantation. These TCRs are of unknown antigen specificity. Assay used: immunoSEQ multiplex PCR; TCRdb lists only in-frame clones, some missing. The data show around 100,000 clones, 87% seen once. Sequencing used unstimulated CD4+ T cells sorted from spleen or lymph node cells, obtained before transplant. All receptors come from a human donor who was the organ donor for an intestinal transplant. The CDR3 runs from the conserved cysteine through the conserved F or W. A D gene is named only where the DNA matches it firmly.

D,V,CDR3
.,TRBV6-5,CASSFVQASRVLTF
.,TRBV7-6,CASSLAGRPDSYNEQFF
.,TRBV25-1,CASSEPGAGYTIYF
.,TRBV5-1,CASSSGNTDTQYF
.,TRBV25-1,CASSWGRPTNEKLFF
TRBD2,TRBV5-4,CASSPGRGRETQYF
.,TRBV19,CASSIAAGTGETQYF
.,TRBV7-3,CASSLTGGSLNTEAFF
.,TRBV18,CASRPGEGIGYTF
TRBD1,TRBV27,CASSLSPGQGSSYEQYF
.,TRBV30,CAWSGGKGQIHF
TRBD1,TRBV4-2,CASSQGQGGSNQPQHF
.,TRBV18,CASSPQGSSGNTIYF
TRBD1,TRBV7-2,CASSAPRTGGYNEQFF
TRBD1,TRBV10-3,CATGPGQGPTEQYF
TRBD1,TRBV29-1,CSGLKAGGLNTEAFF
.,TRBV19,CASSTAFTASTDTQYF
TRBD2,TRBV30,CAWSGGQKRTSGGHTDTQYF
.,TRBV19,CASRRPGGLYGYTF
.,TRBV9,CASRSRVREKLFF
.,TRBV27,CASSLSRSYNEQFF
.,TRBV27,CASSIAANYGYTF
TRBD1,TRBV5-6,CASSFKDRDYEQYF
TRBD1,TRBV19,CASSIDLGTVTDTQYF
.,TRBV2,CASSATRVPGANVLTF